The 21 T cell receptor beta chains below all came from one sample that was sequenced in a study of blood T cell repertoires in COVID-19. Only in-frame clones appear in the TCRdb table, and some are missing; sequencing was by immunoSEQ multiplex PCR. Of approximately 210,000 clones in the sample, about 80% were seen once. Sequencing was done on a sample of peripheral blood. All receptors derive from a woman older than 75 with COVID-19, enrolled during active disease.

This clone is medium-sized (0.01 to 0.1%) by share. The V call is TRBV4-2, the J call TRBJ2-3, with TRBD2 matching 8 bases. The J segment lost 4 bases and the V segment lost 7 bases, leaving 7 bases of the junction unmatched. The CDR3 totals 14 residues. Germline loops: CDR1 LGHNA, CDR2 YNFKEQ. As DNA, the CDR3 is TGTGCCAGCACTTCGGGGGGGCACCCAGATACGCAGTATTTT. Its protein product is CASTSGGHPDTQYF.

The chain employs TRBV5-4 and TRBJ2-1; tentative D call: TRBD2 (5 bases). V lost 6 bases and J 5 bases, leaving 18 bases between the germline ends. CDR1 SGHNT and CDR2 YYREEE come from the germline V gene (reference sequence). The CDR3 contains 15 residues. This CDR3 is CASTNRGSPNNEQFF. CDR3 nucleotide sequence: TGTGCCAGCACAAACCGGGGAAGCCCAAACAATGAGCAGTTCTTC.

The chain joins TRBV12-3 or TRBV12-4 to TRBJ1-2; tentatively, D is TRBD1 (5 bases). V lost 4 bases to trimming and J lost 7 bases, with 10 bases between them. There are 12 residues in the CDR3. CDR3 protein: CASSCQGCGYTF. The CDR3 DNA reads TGTGCCAGCAGTTGTCAGGGTTGTGGCTACACCTTC.

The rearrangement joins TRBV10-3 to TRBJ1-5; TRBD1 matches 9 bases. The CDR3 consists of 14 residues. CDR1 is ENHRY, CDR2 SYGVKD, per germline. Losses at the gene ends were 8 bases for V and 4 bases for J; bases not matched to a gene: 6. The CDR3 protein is CAIAAQGANQPQHF. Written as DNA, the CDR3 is TGTGCCATCGCGGCACAGGGGGCAAATCAGCCCCAGCATTTT.

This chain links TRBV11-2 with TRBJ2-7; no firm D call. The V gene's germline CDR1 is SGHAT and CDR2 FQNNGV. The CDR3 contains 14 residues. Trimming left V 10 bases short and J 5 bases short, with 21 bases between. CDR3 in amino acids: CATSDRSIEDEQYF. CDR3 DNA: TGTGCCACTTCTGATCGATCGATCGAGGACGAGCAGTACTTC.

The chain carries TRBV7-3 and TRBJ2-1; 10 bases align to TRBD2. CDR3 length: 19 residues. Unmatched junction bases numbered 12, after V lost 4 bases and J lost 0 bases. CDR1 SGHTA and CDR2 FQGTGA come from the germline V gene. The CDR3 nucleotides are TGTGCCAGCAGCTCCCCCGCCCTTAGCGGGAGGACCTCCTACAATGAGCAGTTCTTC. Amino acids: CASSSPALSGRTSYNEQFF. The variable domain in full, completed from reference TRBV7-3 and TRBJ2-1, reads GAGVSQTPSNKVTEKGKYVELRCDPISGHTALYWYRQSLGQGPEFLIYFQGTGAADDSGLPNDRFFAVRPEGSVSTLKIQRTERGDSAVYLCASSSPALSGRTSYNEQFFGPGTRLTVL.

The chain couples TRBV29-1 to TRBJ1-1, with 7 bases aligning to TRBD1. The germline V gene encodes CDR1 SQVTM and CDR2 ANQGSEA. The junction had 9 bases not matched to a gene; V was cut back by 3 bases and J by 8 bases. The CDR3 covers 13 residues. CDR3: CSVEVDRVGEAFF. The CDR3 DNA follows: TGCAGCGTTGAGGTTGACAGGGTGGGAGAAGCTTTCTTT.

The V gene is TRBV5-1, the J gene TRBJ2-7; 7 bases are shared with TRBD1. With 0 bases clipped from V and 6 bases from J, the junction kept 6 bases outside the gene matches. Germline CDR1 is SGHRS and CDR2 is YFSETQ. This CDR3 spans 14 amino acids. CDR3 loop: CASSLGAAGGEQYF. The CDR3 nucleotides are TGCGCCAGCAGCTTGGGAGCGGCAGGGGGCGAGCAGTACTTC.

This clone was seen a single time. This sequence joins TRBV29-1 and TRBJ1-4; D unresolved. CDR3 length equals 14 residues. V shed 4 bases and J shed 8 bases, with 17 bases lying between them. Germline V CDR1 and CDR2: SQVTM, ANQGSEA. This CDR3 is CSVGSGSGGEKLFF. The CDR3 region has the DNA TGCAGCGTTGGATCGGGAAGTGGAGGCGAAAAACTGTTTTTT.

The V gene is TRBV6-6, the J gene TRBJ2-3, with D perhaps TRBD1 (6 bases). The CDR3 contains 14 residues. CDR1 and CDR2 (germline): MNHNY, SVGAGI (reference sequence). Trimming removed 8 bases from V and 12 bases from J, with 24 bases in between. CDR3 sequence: CASQTSMEQGIQYF. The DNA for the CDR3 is TGTGCCAGCCAGACATCGATGGAGCAGGGGATCCAGTATTTT.

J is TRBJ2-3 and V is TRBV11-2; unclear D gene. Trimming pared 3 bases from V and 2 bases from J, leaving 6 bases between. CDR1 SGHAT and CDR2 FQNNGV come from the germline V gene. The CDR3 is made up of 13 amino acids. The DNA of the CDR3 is TGTGCCAGCAGCTTGAGGCTCACAGATACGCAGTATTTT. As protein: CASSLRLTDTQYF.

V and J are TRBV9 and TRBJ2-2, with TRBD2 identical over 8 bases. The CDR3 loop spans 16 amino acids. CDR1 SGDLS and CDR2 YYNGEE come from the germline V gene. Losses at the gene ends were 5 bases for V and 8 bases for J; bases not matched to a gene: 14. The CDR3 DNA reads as TGTGCCAGCAGGGCGCATAACGGGGGGGCCTCAGGGGAGCTGTTTTTT. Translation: CASRAHNGGASGELFF.

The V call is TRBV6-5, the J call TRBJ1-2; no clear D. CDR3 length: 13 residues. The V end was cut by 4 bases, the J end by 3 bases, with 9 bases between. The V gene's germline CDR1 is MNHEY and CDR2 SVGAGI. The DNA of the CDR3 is TGTGCCAGCAGTTTGGGCGGGCACTATGGCTACACCTTC. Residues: CASSLGGHYGYTF.

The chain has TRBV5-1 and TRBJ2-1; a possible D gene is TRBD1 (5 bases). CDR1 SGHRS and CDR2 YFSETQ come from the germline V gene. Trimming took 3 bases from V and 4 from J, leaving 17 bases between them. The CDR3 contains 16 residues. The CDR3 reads CASSSRATGSYNEQFF. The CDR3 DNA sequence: TGCGCCAGCAGCTCCAGGGCCACGGGTTCTTACAATGAGCAGTTCTTC.

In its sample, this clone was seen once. CDR3 bases: TGTGCCAGCAGTTACGTGAGCGGCGAGCAGTACTTC. Protein sequence: CASSYVSGEQYF. This chain joins TRBV6-5 and TRBJ2-7; perhaps TRBD2 as D (5 bases). This CDR3 is built from 12 residues. Germline-derived CDR1 and CDR2 are MNHEY and SVGAGI. Trimming shortened V by 2 bases and J by 6 bases, and 8 bases separated the two germline ends.

This CDR3 is CASSSTSGGPSSQYF. In DNA, the CDR3 is TGTGCCAGCAGCTCGACTAGCGGGGGGCCATCGTCCCAGTACTTC. The chain joins TRBV3-1 (or the pseudogene TRBV3-2) to TRBJ2-5; TRBD2 matches at 13 bases. The J segment lost 9 bases and the V segment lost 5 bases, leaving 9 bases of the junction unmatched. There are 15 residues in the CDR3. CDR1 is LGHDT and CDR2 is YNNKEL in the germline V gene (reference sequence).

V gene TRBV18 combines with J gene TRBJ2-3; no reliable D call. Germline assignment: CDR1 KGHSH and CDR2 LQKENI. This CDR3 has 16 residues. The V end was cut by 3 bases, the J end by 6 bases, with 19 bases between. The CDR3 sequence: CASSPPTQPLLDTQYF. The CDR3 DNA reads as TGTGCCAGCTCACCCCCGACTCAACCCCTCCTGGATACGCAGTATTTT.

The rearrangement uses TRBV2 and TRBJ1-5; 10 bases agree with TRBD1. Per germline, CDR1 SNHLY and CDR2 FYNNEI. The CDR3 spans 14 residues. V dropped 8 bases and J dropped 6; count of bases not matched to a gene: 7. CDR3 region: CASAGQGRFQPQHF. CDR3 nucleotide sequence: TGTGCCAGCGCGGGACAGGGGAGATTTCAGCCCCAGCATTTT.

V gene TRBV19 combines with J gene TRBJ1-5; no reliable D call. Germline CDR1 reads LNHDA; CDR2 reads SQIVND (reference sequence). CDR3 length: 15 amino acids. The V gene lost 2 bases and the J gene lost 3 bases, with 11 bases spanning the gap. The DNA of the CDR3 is TGTGCCAGTAGTATAAAGGCAGGCCACAATCAGCCCCAGCATTTT. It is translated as CASSIKAGHNQPQHF. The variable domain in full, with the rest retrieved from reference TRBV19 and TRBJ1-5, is DGGITQSPKYLFRKEGQNVTLSCEQNLNHDAMYWYRQDPGQGLRLIYYSQIVNDFQKGDIAEGYSVSREKKESFPLTVTSAQKNPTAFYLCASSIKAGHNQPQHFGDGTRLSIL.

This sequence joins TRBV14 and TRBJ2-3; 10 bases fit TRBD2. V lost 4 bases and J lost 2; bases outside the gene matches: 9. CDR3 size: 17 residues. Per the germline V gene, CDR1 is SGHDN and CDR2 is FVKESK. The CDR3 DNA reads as TGTGCCAGCAGCCGCCTAGCGGGAGCGGAATACACAGATACGCAGTATTTT. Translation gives CASSRLAGAEYTDTQYF.

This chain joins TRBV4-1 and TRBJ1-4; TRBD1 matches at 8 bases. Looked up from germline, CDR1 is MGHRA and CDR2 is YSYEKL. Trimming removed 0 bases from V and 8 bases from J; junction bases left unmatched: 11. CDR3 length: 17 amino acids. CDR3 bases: TGCGCCAGCAGCCAAGACCCCCCCGGGACAGGCTCCGAAAAACTGTTTTTT. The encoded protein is CASSQDPPGTGSEKLFF.